The T cell receptor beta chain under discussion was sequenced for a study of T cells in Graves' hyperthyroidism and ophthalmopathy. Study-wide findings and caveats: Among clonotypes expanded in thyroid above 0.001, most were also found in blood. Ophthalmopathy, as predicted by the model, came a median 6.5 months after the prediction.

Orbital computed tomography, thyroid ultrasound, serum thyroxine and TRAb, and clinical symptoms together informed the diagnoses. Template material for amplifying TCR beta CDR3 regions consisted of RNA transcripts. First-round RT-PCR with HTBI primers amplified the TCR CDR3 region. TCRdb used MiXCR to reprocess the multiplex PCR reads, holding one entry per CDR3 protein. The sample lists under 350,000 distinct CDR3 sequences, 21% occurring once. Germline V gives CDR1 SEHNR, CDR2 FQNEAQ (reference sequence). The CDR3 is made up of 15 amino acids. Trimming cost V 5 bases and J 4 bases, with 17 bases left between them. Note on this clonotype: Its antigen remains unidentified.

Material for sequencing was blood. This clonotype was obtained from a woman between 45 and 60 years old with Graves' hyperthyroidism. The V gene is TRBV7-9, the J gene TRBJ1-2; tentative D call: TRBD1 (6 bases). The CDR3 spells CASSPGGGRAYGYTF. The DNA for the CDR3 is TGTGCCAGCAGCCCCGGTGGGGGCAGGGCCTATGGCTACACCTTC.